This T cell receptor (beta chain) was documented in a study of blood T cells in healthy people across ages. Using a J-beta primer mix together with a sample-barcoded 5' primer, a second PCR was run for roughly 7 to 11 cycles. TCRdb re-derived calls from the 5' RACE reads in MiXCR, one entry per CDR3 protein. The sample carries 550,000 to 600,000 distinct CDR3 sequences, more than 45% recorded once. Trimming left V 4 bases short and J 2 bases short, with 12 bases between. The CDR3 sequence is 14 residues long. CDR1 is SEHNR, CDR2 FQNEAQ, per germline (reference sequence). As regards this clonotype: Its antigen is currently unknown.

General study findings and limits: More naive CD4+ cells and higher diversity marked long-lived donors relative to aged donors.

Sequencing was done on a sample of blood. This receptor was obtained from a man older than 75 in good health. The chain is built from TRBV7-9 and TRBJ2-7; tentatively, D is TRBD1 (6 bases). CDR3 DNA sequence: TGTGCCAGCAGCTACACAGGGTACACCTACGAGCAGTACTTC. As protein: CASSYTGYTYEQYF.